The 23 T cell receptor beta chains below all came from one sample that was sequenced in a study of cytotoxic CD8 clonotypes in ibrutinib-treated CLL. TCRdb's table, derived via immunoSEQ multiplex PCR, lists solely in-frame clones and lacks some. The sample carries about 160,000 clones, about four fifths recorded once. The source material was PBMCs, sampled after 12 months of ibrutinib treatment. Receptor source: a human donor with chronic lymphocytic leukemia.

This clone came up once. The V and J genes are TRBV6-5 and TRBJ2-7; D may be TRBD1 (6 bases). V was cut by 0 bases and J by 0 bases, with 9 bases left in between. The CDR3 length is 15 residues. CDR1 and CDR2 from the germline V gene are MNHEY and SVGAGI. Here the CDR3 reads CASSYSGALSYEQYF. The CDR3, as DNA: TGTGCCAGCAGTTACTCGGGGGCCCTCTCCTACGAGCAGTACTTC.

This clone came up a few times. The chain links TRBV5-6 to TRBJ1-1; D not certain. The V gene lost 4 bases and the J gene lost 1 base, with 8 bases spanning the gap. The CDR3 sequence is 13 residues long. CDR1 and CDR2 (germline): SGHDT, YYEEEE. CDR3 DNA: TGTGCCAGCAGCCAGTTTGGGAACACTGAAGCTTTCTTT. It is translated as CASSQFGNTEAFF. The complete variable domain, with remaining parts taken from reference TRBV5-6 and TRBJ1-1, reads DAGVTQSPTHLIKTRGQQVTLRCSPKSGHDTVSWYQQALGQGPQFIFQYYEEEERQRGNFPDRFSGHQFPNYSSELNVNALLLGDSALYLCASSQFGNTEAFFGQGTRLTVV.

This chain connects TRBV28 to TRBJ1-4; D possibly corresponds to TRBD1 (6 bases). Trimming cost V 6 bases and J 4 bases, with 21 bases left between them. The length of the CDR3 is 17 residues. CDR1 and CDR2 from the germline V gene are MDHEN and SYDVKM. The DNA of the CDR3 is TGTGCCAGCAGCCCCGCCCACCTACAGGGCAGTAATGAAAAACTGTTTTTT. As protein: CASSPAHLQGSNEKLFF. The full variable domain, in which reference TRBV28 and TRBJ1-4 provide the parts outside the CDR3, is DVKVTQSSRYLVKRTGEKVFLECVQDMDHENMFWYRQDPGLGLRLIYFSYDVKMKEKGDIPEGYSVSREKKERFSLILESASTNQTSMYLCASSPAHLQGSNEKLFFGSGTQLSVL.

The chain recombines TRBV7-2 with TRBJ1-2, with unresolved D. The CDR3 contains 14 residues. Trimming left V 5 bases short and J 2 bases short, with 12 bases between. The V gene's germline CDR1 is SGHTA and CDR2 FQGNSA. As DNA, the CDR3 is TGTGCCAGCAGCATCTCGGTAGTAAACTATGGCTACACCTTC. Translated: CASSISVVNYGYTF.

The chain is built from TRBV18 and TRBJ2-7, with D perhaps TRBD2 (7 bases). The V end was cut by 3 bases, the J end by 4 bases, with 16 bases between. This CDR3 comprises 15 residues. CDR1 and CDR2 from the germline V gene are KGHSH and LQKENI. CDR3 DNA sequence: TGTGCCAGCTCACCCGCCTGGGGGGGCGAGTACGAGCAGTACTTC. Amino acid sequence: CASSPAWGGEYEQYF.

This clone has just one count. As DNA, the CDR3 is TGTGCCATCAGTGATTCCCGGGGGGCTGGTCAGCCCCAGCATTTT. Its protein is CAISDSRGAGQPQHF. The rearrangement joins TRBV10-3 to TRBJ1-5; the D gene is possibly TRBD1 (6 bases). V lost 3 bases and J lost 6, with 15 bases in between. The CDR3 extends over 15 amino acids. The V gene's germline CDR1 is ENHRY and CDR2 SYGVKD.

This clone showed up just a few times. V gene TRBV7-2 combines with J gene TRBJ2-7; TRBD1 is a possible D gene (6 bases). Germline values: CDR1 SGHTA, CDR2 FQGNSA. V lost 0 bases to trimming and J lost 6 bases, with 15 bases between them. CDR3 size: 15 residues. CDR3 loop: CASSLAGSGAAEQYF. For the CDR3, the DNA is TGTGCCAGCAGCTTAGCAGGGTCAGGGGCTGCCGAGCAGTACTTC. The whole variable domain, remainder taken from reference TRBV7-2 and TRBJ2-7, is GAGVSQSPSNKVTEKGKDVELRCDPISGHTALYWYRQSLGQGLEFLIYFQGNSAPDKSGLPSDRFSAERTGGSVSTLTIQRTQQEDSAVYLCASSLAGSGAAEQYFGPGTRLTVT.

The V gene is TRBV29-1, the J gene TRBJ1-3; 7 bases align to TRBD1. V shed 4 bases, J shed 2 bases, and the junction held 5 bases outside the gene matches. Germline CDR1 is SQVTM and CDR2 is ANQGSEA. CDR3 size: 14 residues. This chain's CDR3 is CSVGQGLPGNTIYF. The DNA of the CDR3 is TGCAGCGTTGGACAGGGTCTCCCTGGAAACACCATATATTTT.

V and J are TRBV6-4 and TRBJ1-6, with D hard to call. Trimming removed 6 bases from V and 7 bases from J, with 1 base in between. The CDR3 is 10 residues long. Germline V gene sequence: CDR1 MRHNA, CDR2 SNTAGT. CDR3 sequence: CASRNSPLHF. DNA for the CDR3: TGTGCCAGCAGGAATTCACCCCTCCACTTT.

The chain carries TRBV5-1 and TRBJ2-2; no definite D call. The germline V gene encodes CDR1 SGHRS and CDR2 YFSETQ. Trimming pared 5 bases from V and 0 bases from J, leaving 14 bases between. This CDR3 is built from 16 residues. Here the CDR3 reads CASSRVDNPNTGELFF. CDR3 in DNA: TGCGCCAGCAGTAGAGTAGACAACCCGAACACCGGGGAGCTGTTTTTT.

The chain employs TRBV15 and TRBJ2-4; tentatively, D is TRBD1 or TRBD2 (5 bases each). CDR1 is LNHNV, CDR2 YYDKDF, per germline (reference sequence). V dropped 5 bases and J dropped 6 bases, with 14 bases sitting between them. The CDR3 consists of 14 residues. The CDR3 protein is CATSPQAGGNIQYF. The CDR3 region has the DNA TGTGCCACCAGCCCCCAGGCTGGGGGAAACATTCAGTACTTC.

This chain connects TRBV5-1 to TRBJ1-5; the D is unclear. CDR3 length equals 14 residues. Trimming removed 4 bases at V and 0 bases at J, with 8 bases between. CDR1 is SGHRS, CDR2 YFSETQ, per germline. For the CDR3, the DNA is TGCGCCAGCAGCCCAATACCTAGCAATCAGCCCCAGCATTTT. Its protein product is CASSPIPSNQPQHF. Full variable domain (missing parts from reference TRBV5-1 and TRBJ1-5): KAGVTQTPRYLIKTRGQQVTLSCSPISGHRSVSWYQQTPGQGLQFLFEYFSETQRNKGNFPGRFSGRQFSNSRSEMNVSTLELGDSALYLCASSPIPSNQPQHFGDGTRLSIL.

The V call is TRBV5-1, the J call TRBJ1-2; D is ambiguous. The CDR3 totals 13 residues. From germline, CDR1 is SGHRS and CDR2 YFSETQ. The V and J ends lost 0 bases and 2 bases respectively, with 5 bases between them. In DNA, the CDR3 is TGCGCCAGCAGCTTGGACACAAACTATGGCTACACCTTC. It codes for CASSLDTNYGYTF. The full variable domain, rest sourced from reference TRBV5-1 and TRBJ1-2, is KAGVTQTPRYLIKTRGQQVTLSCSPISGHRSVSWYQQTPGQGLQFLFEYFSETQRNKGNFPGRFSGRQFSNSRSEMNVSTLELGDSALYLCASSLDTNYGYTFGSGTRLTVV.

This clone was counted many times. This chain joins TRBV30 and TRBJ2-7; 7 nucleotides line up with TRBD2. Per the germline V gene, CDR1 is GTSNPN and CDR2 is SVGIG (reference sequence). The CDR3 runs 11 residues. V lost 5 bases to trimming and J lost 5 bases; unmatched junction nucleotides: 3. As DNA, the CDR3 is TGTGCCTGGGCGGGGGACCACGAGCAGTACTTC. Protein: CAWAGDHEQYF.

Written as DNA, the CDR3 is TGCAGCGTTGACCAGGGCTTGGGGACTGAAGCTTTCTTT. Translated, it gives CSVDQGLGTEAFF. This sequence joins TRBV29-1 and TRBJ1-1; possible D gene TRBD1, 5 bases. V lost 3 bases and J lost 5, with 13 bases in between. This CDR3 is built from 13 residues. Germline V gene sequence: CDR1 SQVTM, CDR2 ANQGSEA. The full variable domain, with the rest looked up from reference TRBV29-1 and TRBJ1-1, is SAVISQKPSRDICQRGTSLTIQCQVDSQVTMMFWYRQQPGQSLTLIATANQGSEATYESGFVIDKFPISRPNLTFSTLTVSNMSPEDSSIYLCSVDQGLGTEAFFGQGTRLTVV.

The CDR3 sequence: CATNQGAADTQYF. DNA for the CDR3: TGTGCCACCAACCAGGGGGCAGCAGATACGCAGTATTTT. The chain couples TRBV10-3 to TRBJ2-3; 8 nucleotides match TRBD1. The germline CDR1 and CDR2 sequences are ENHRY and SYGVKD. Losses at the gene ends were 10 bases for V and 4 bases for J; bases not matched to a gene: 7. CDR3 length equals 13 residues.

This clone has a handful of counts. This chain uses TRBV19 with TRBJ1-5, with no clear D. Trimming cost V 3 bases and J 0 bases, with 9 bases left between them. The CDR3 sequence is 15 residues long. CDR1 LNHDA and CDR2 SQIVND come from the germline V gene (reference sequence). Written as DNA, the CDR3 is TGTGCCAGTAGTATTCACCCCAATAGCAATCAGCCCCAGCATTTT. Protein product: CASSIHPNSNQPQHF.

The CDR3 region has the DNA TGCGCCAGCAGTCCCGTAAAGGCTAGCGGGGACAGGGACTACGAGCAGTACTTC. It encodes CASSPVKASGDRDYEQYF. The chain carries TRBV23-1 and TRBJ2-7; D tentatively fits TRBD1 or TRBD2 (9 bases each). TRBV23-1 counts as an open reading frame of uncertain function. The germline V and J ends were trimmed by 4 bases and 3 bases, with 25 bases remaining between them. The CDR3 has 18 amino acids.

The J gene is TRBJ2-2, the V gene TRBV29-1; D gene uncertain. V was cut by 4 bases and J by 8 bases, with 14 bases left in between. The CDR3 is 13 amino acids. Germline values: CDR1 SQVTM, CDR2 ANQGSEA. The CDR3 here is CSVGYRTAGELFF. Written as DNA, the CDR3 is TGCAGCGTTGGCTACAGAACAGCGGGGGAGCTGTTTTTT.

V gene TRBV28 combines with J gene TRBJ1-5; D is unresolved. This CDR3 has 13 amino acids. From germline, CDR1 is MDHEN and CDR2 SYDVKM. Trimming stripped 0 bases from V and 11 bases from J, with 11 bases between. For the CDR3, the DNA is TGTGCCAGCAGTTTATGGGCCTCGGAAGCCCAGCATTTT. Translating it yields CASSLWASEAQHF. Full variable domain (remainder filled in from reference TRBV28 and TRBJ1-5): DVKVTQSSRYLVKRTGEKVFLECVQDMDHENMFWYRQDPGLGLRLIYFSYDVKMKEKGDIPEGYSVSREKKERFSLILESASTNQTSMYLCASSLWASEAQHFGDGTRLSIL.

In this sample, this clone turned up once. V usage is TRBV28 and J usage is TRBJ2-3; no clear D gene. Germline CDR1 MDHEN, CDR2 SYDVKM. The CDR3 loop spans 15 amino acids. Trimming took 8 bases from V and 0 from J, leaving 15 bases between them. The CDR3 DNA is TGTGCCAGCTCCCCAGCATATTTAAGCACAGATACGCAGTATTTT. It encodes CASSPAYLSTDTQYF.

This rearrangement joins TRBV11-2 to TRBJ2-5; D is unclear. The germline V gene has CDR1 SGHAT and CDR2 FQNNGV. The length of the CDR3 is 15 residues. V lost 0 bases and J 0 bases, leaving 8 bases between the germline ends. The CDR3 bases are TGTGCCAGCAGCTTAGATATAAGCGACCAAGAGACCCAGTACTTC. Translated: CASSLDISDQETQYF. Full variable domain (remainder filled in from reference TRBV11-2 and TRBJ2-5): EAGVAQSPRYKIIEKRQSVAFWCNPISGHATLYWYQQILGQGPKLLIQFQNNGVVDDSQLPKDRFSAERLKGVDSTLKIQPAKLEDSAVYLCASSLDISDQETQYFGPGTRLLVL.

This chain joins TRBV28 and TRBJ1-2; D is possibly TRBD1 (6 bases). The germline V gene has CDR1 MDHEN and CDR2 SYDVKM. Trimming left V 2 bases short and J 1 base short, with 11 bases between. The CDR3 extends over 15 amino acids. The CDR3 spells CASSLARGVNYGYTF. CDR3 coding DNA: TGTGCCAGCAGTTTAGCGAGGGGGGTTAACTATGGCTACACCTTC.